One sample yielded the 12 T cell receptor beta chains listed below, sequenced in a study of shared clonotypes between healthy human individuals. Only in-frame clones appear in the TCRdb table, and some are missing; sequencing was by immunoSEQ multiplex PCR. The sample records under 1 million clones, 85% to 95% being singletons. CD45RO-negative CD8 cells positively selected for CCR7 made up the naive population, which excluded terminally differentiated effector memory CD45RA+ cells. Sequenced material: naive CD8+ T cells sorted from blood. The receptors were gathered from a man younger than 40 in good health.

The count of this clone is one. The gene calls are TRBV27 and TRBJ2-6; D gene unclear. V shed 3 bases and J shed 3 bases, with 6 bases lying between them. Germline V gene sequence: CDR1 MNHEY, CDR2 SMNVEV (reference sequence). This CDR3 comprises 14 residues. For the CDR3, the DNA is TGTGCCAGCAGTTTGGCGTATGGGGCCAACGTCCTGACTTTC. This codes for CASSLAYGANVLTF. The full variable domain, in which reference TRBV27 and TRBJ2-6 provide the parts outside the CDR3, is EAQVTQNPRYLITVTGKKLTVTCSQNMNHEYMSWYRQDPGLGLRQIYYSMNVEVTDKGDVPEGYKVSRKEKRNFPLILESPSPNQTSLYFCASSLAYGANVLTFGAGSRLTVL.

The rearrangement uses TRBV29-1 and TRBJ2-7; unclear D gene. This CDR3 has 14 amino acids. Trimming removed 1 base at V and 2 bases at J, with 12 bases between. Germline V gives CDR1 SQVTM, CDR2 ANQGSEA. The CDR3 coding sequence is TGCAGCGTTGAAGTAAGGAGAACACCCTACGAGCAGTACTTC. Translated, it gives CSVEVRRTPYEQYF.

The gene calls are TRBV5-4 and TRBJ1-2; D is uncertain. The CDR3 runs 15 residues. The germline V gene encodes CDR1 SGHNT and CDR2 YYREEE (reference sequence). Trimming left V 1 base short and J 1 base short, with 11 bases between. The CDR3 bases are TGTGCCAGCAGCTTGTTTTCCAGGAGTAACTATGGCTACACCTTC. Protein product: CASSLFSRSNYGYTF.

Here the CDR3 reads CSVSGESYEQYF. The DNA for the CDR3 is TGCAGCGTTTCAGGGGAGAGTTACGAGCAGTACTTC. The chain links TRBV29-1 to TRBJ2-7, with D maybe TRBD1 (6 bases). Germline V gives CDR1 SQVTM, CDR2 ANQGSEA. The CDR3 has 12 residues. The V gene lost 5 bases and the J gene lost 4 bases, with 12 bases spanning the gap.

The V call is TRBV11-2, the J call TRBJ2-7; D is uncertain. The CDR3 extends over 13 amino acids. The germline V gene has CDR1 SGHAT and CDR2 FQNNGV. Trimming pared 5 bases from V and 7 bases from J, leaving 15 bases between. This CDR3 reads CASSLAMAREQYF. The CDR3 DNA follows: TGTGCCAGCAGCCTCGCTATGGCGCGGGAGCAGTACTTC.

The CDR3 nucleotides read TGTGCCAGCAGCCCACAGGGTGAGGAGACCCAGTACTTC. It codes for CASSPQGEETQYF. V usage is TRBV7-9 and J usage is TRBJ2-5, with D possibly matching TRBD1 (6 bases). The V and J ends lost 5 bases and 5 bases respectively, with 12 bases between them. Per the germline V gene, CDR1 is SEHNR and CDR2 is FQNEAQ (reference sequence). CDR3 length equals 13 residues.

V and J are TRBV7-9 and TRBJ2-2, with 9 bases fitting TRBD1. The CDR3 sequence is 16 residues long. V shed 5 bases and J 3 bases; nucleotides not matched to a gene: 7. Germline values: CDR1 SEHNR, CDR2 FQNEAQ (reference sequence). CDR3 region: CASSLVGQGHTGELFF. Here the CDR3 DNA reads TGTGCCAGCAGCCTCGTAGGACAGGGGCACACCGGGGAGCTGTTTTTT.

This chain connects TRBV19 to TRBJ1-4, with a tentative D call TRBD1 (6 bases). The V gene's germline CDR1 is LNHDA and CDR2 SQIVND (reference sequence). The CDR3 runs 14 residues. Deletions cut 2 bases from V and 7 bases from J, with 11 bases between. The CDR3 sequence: CASSITGMGEKLFF. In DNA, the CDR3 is TGTGCCAGTAGTATAACAGGGATGGGTGAAAAACTGTTTTTT.

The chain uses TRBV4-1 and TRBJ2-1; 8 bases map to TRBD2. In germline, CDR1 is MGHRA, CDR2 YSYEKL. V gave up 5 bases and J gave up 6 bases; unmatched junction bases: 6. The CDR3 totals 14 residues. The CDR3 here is CASSVTSGINEQFF. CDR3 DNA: TGCGCCAGCAGCGTAACTAGCGGAATCAATGAGCAGTTCTTC.

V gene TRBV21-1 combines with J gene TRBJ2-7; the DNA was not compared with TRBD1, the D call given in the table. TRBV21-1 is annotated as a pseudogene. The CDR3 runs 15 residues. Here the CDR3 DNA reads TGTGCCAGCGCCAACCGGGACAGGAGCTCCTACGAGCAGTACTTC. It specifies CASANRDRSSYEQYF.

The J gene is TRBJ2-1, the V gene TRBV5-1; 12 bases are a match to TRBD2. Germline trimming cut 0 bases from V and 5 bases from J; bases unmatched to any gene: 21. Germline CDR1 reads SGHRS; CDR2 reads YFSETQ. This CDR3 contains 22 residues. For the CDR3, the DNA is TGCGCCAGCAGCTTGGTACCCGGGATGAAGCTAGCGGGAGGGCATCGCGACAATGAGCAGTTCTTC. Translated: CASSLVPGMKLAGGHRDNEQFF.

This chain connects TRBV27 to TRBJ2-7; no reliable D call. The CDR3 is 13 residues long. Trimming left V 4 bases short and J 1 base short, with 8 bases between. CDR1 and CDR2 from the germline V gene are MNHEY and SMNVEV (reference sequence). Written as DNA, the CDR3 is TGTGCCAGCAGTTGGGGAAGGTCCTACGAGCAGTACTTC. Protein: CASSWGRSYEQYF.